This TCR beta chain was captured by sequencing in a study of shared clonotypes between healthy human individuals. This CDR3 has 15 amino acids. Profiling relied on immunoSEQ multiplex PCR, and the TCRdb table lists in-frame clones only, not all of them. The sample lists a few million clones, over 85% occurring once. The J gene is TRBJ1-2, the V gene TRBV1; TRBD1, the table's D call, lacks a check against the DNA. TRBV1 is marked as a pseudogene. The clonotype comes from a man aged 18-30 years in good health. Some clones in this sample may be carry-over from other donors' samples. The sequenced sample was naive CD4+ T cells from PBMCs. Indicated subset: CD45RA+ positively selected. CDR3 nucleotides: TGCACCAGCAGCCAAGATACCGACAGGGGGCATGGCTACACCTTC. Amino acids: CTSSQDTDRGHGYTF.